Below are 14 T cell receptor beta chains sequenced from a single sample in a study of T-cell reconstitution after alpha-beta-depleted transplantation in children. The authors prepared the TCRbeta library with unique molecular identifiers. TCRdb reanalysed the PCR reads using MiXCR and keeps one entry per CDR3 protein. Here the sample spans hundreds of thousands of distinct CDR3 sequences, less than 15% being singletons. Source: PBMCs, taken before TCRalphabeta/CD19-depleted stem cell transplant. Source of these receptors: a girl aged 2 to 10 with congenital amegakaryocytic thrombocytopenia, due to receive a stem cell transplant.

This clonotype was observed a handful of times. This rearrangement joins TRBV27 to TRBJ2-3; D remains unclear. The CDR3 runs 13 residues. V was cut by 4 bases and J by 2 bases, with 7 bases left in between. Germline lookup yields CDR1 MNHEY and CDR2 SMNVEV (reference sequence). CDR3 region: CASSSYNTDTQYF. The DNA for the CDR3 is TGTGCCAGCAGTTCCTACAACACAGATACGCAGTATTTT.

V usage is TRBV5-6 and J usage is TRBJ2-5; 7 bases align to TRBD2. The CDR3 extends over 18 amino acids. Germline CDR1 and CDR2: SGHDT and YYEEEE. The ends lost 0 bases at V and 1 base at J; junction bases unmatched: 12. CDR3 sequence reads: CASSLGSGWRGAQETQYF. In DNA, the CDR3 is TGTGCCAGCAGCTTGGGTAGCGGGTGGAGAGGGGCCCAAGAGACCCAGTACTTC.

This chain uses TRBV6-1 with TRBJ1-5; no reliable D call. The germline V and J ends were trimmed by 11 bases and 4 bases, with 18 bases remaining between them. Germline V lookup: CDR1 MNHNS, CDR2 SASEGT. This CDR3 is built from 14 residues. In nucleotides, the CDR3 is TGTGCCGGACCAGACTCTAAAGTAAATCAGCCCCAGCATTTT. Its translation is CAGPDSKVNQPQHF.

In its sample, this clonotype was seen many times. This chain uses TRBV10-3 with TRBJ2-7; no clear D gene. V was clipped by 4 bases and J by 2 bases, with 6 bases between them. The CDR3 runs 12 residues. Germline CDR1 and CDR2: ENHRY and SYGVKD. The CDR3 DNA sequence: TGTGCCATCAGTGCCCCCCCCTACGAGCAGTACTTC. Translated: CAISAPPYEQYF.

This clonotype has a count of ten or more. The gene calls are TRBV7-6 and TRBJ2-1; unclear D gene. The V end lost 2 bases, the J end lost 6 bases, and 20 bases lay between the germline ends. The CDR3 loop spans 17 amino acids. Per the germline V gene, CDR1 is SGHVS and CDR2 is FNYEAQ. Here the CDR3 DNA reads TGTGCCAGCAGCTTATCAGGCCCGGAGAACCGACCCAATGAGCAGTTCTTC. As protein: CASSLSGPENRPNEQFF. The full variable domain, in which reference TRBV7-6 and TRBJ2-1 provide the parts outside the CDR3, is GAGVSQSPRYKVTKRGQDVALRCDPISGHVSLYWYRQALGQGPEFLTYFNYEAQQDKSGLPNDRFSAERPEGSISTLTIQRTEQRDSAMYRCASSLSGPENRPNEQFFGPGTRLTVL.

This clonotype was detected many times. The chain is built from TRBV18 and TRBJ1-1; possibly TRBD1 for D (5 bases). Per the germline V gene, CDR1 is KGHSH and CDR2 is LQKENI. The CDR3 consists of 12 residues. V gave up 4 bases and J gave up 5 bases, with 8 bases separating them. CDR3 region: CASSLYRTEAFF. For the CDR3, the DNA is TGTGCCAGCTCACTTTACAGGACTGAAGCTTTCTTT.

This clonotype was counted ten times or more. The V gene is TRBV29-1, the J gene TRBJ2-2; D might be TRBD1 or TRBD2, each matching 5 bases. Germline loops: CDR1 SQVTM, CDR2 ANQGSEA. This CDR3 is built from 13 residues. V was pared by 5 bases and J by 3 bases, with 10 bases between. DNA for the CDR3: TGCAGCGTTCCTTTGGGGGACACCGGGGAGCTGTTTTTT. Its translation: CSVPLGDTGELFF.

This clonotype was picked up many times. This rearrangement joins TRBV4-1 to TRBJ2-1, with D possibly being TRBD1 or TRBD2 (5 bases each). Deletions cut 1 base from V and 2 bases from J, with 9 bases between. The CDR3 has 15 amino acids. Germline CDR1 is MGHRA and CDR2 is YSYEKL. CDR3 region: CASSQGGSPYNEQFF. CDR3 nucleotides: TGCGCCAGCAGCCAAGGGGGGTCCCCCTACAATGAGCAGTTCTTC.

This clonotype has a count of ten or more. The chain employs TRBV15 and TRBJ2-2, with unresolved D. V was pared by 3 bases and J by 0 bases, with 11 bases between. This CDR3 is built from 16 residues. Germline V gene sequence: CDR1 LNHNV, CDR2 YYDKDF (reference sequence). As DNA, the CDR3 is TGTGCCACCAGCAGGACTCCCTTCGCGAACACCGGGGAGCTGTTTTTT. Translation: CATSRTPFANTGELFF.

This clonotype showed up many times. This chain joins TRBV29-1 and TRBJ2-5; D gene unclear. Per the germline V gene, CDR1 is SQVTM and CDR2 is ANQGSEA. The V end lost 0 bases, the J end lost 0 bases, and 5 bases lay between the germline ends. This CDR3 contains 13 residues. As DNA, the CDR3 is TGCAGCGTTGAAGATCGACACCAAGAGACCCAGTACTTC. Translation: CSVEDRHQETQYF.

The CDR3 reads CASSFRLGGRDTDTQYF. The DNA for the CDR3 is TGCGCCAGCAGCTTTCGGTTGGGGGGGCGCGACACAGATACGCAGTATTTT. The chain recombines TRBV5-1 with TRBJ2-3, with a tentative D call TRBD2 (7 bases). The CDR3 extends over 17 amino acids. Germline V lookup: CDR1 SGHRS, CDR2 YFSETQ. The ends were cut back, 2 bases at V and 2 bases at J, with 18 bases in the middle.

This clonotype was counted many times. This chain joins TRBV20-1 and TRBJ2-1; 9 nucleotides agree with TRBD2. The V gene end was trimmed by 3 bases and the J gene end by 5 bases; junction bases not matched to a gene: 8. The CDR3 sequence is 15 residues long. Germline values: CDR1 DFQATT, CDR2 SNEGSKA (reference sequence). CDR3 in amino acids: CSARSSGIANNEQFF. The CDR3 DNA is TGCAGTGCTAGGTCTAGCGGGATCGCTAACAATGAGCAGTTCTTC.

In this sample, this clonotype turned up a few times. This chain connects TRBV27 to TRBJ2-4; weak D call: TRBD2 (5 bases). This CDR3 contains 14 residues. Trimming took 7 bases from V and 6 from J, leaving 16 bases between them. Germline V gene lookup returns CDR1 MNHEY and CDR2 SMNVEV (reference sequence). Here the CDR3 reads CASNSLAQRNIQYF. The CDR3 nucleotides are TGTGCCAGCAACTCTCTAGCTCAGCGAAACATTCAGTACTTC.

This clonotype was counted between two and nine times. The rearrangement links TRBV7-2 to TRBJ1-4; D is unresolved. The V gene lost 1 base and the J gene lost 13 bases, with 13 bases spanning the gap. CDR1 and CDR2 from the germline V gene are SGHTA and FQGNSA. The CDR3 is made up of 13 amino acids. The CDR3 region is CASSLDPGSGLFF. The CDR3 DNA reads as TGTGCCAGCAGCTTAGACCCGGGCTCGGGACTGTTTTTT. Full variable domain (rest looked up from reference TRBV7-2 and TRBJ1-4): GAGVSQSPSNKVTEKGKDVELRCDPISGHTALYWYRQSLGQGLEFLIYFQGNSAPDKSGLPSDRFSAERTGGSVSTLTIQRTQQEDSAVYLCASSLDPGSGLFFGSGTQLSVL.